Sequencing of this T cell receptor (beta chain) was carried out in a study of control samples from healthy donors and cancer patients. TCRdb's copy holds only in-frame clones and misses some; the assay was immunoSEQ multiplex PCR. The table has over 85,000 clones, roughly nine tenths seen once. This clone was observed a few times. Trimming cost V 0 bases and J 4 bases, with 10 bases left between them. In germline, CDR1 is SGHRS, CDR2 YFSETQ. This CDR3 is 14 amino acids long. The receptor was isolated from a woman aged 50 to 65 with colorectal cancer. The sequenced sample consisted of PBMCs. The chain uses TRBV5-1 and TRBJ1-2; D is unresolved. CDR3 in DNA: TGCGCCAGCAGCTTGGAGGCAGCCTCCTATGGCTACACCTTC. Translation gives CASSLEAASYGYTF.